This TCR beta chain was profiled in a study of shared clonotypes between healthy human individuals. TCRdb's table, derived via immunoSEQ multiplex PCR, lists solely in-frame clones and lacks some. The sample includes millions of clones, about 92% seen only once; the top ten take 1.5% to 2%. V was pared by 6 bases and J by 3 bases, with 9 bases between. The CDR3 is made up of 13 amino acids. Per germline, CDR1 MNHEY and CDR2 SVGAGI. Naive CD8 cells, CD45RO-negative and positively selected for CCR7, excluded terminally differentiated effector memory CD45RA+ cells. Remarks on this clone: The target antigen is unknown. In the same sample, other DNA sequences code for this CDR3.

Findings of the study overall: Memory subsets generally showed lower estimated richness than naive subsets.

Source material: naive CD8+ T cells from PBMCs. The chain is built from TRBV6-5 and TRBJ1-5; TRBD1 is a possible D gene (5 bases). The sequence was collected from a man between 18 and 29 years old in good health. Some clones in this sample may be carry-over from other donors' samples. In DNA form, the CDR3 reads TGTGCCAGCAGGCAGGGCTACAATCAGCCCCAGCATTTT. Translation: CASRQGYNQPQHF.